Shown below are 10 T cell receptor beta chains from a single sample sequenced in a study of a mutant IDH1 vaccine in newly diagnosed glioma. The data were produced by immunoSEQ multiplex PCR, yet TCRdb's version contains in-frame clones alone and is incomplete. In the table there are tens of thousands of clones, approximately 76% of which are singletons. As for time point: week 47, end of study. Topical imiquimod accompanied each vaccine dose, which consisted of 300 ug of mutant IDH1 20-mer peptide. These TCRs are of unknown antigen specificity. Sequencing used PBMCs, obtained from a glioma patient whose treatment included an IDH1 peptide vaccine. The source of these receptors is a woman aged 40 to 49 with glioma. Some clones in this sample may be carry-over from other donors' samples.

The chain combines TRBV10-3 with TRBJ2-5, with D tentatively TRBD1 (6 bases). The V gene's germline CDR1 is ENHRY and CDR2 SYGVKD. This CDR3 comprises 18 residues. V shed 10 bases and J shed 0 bases, with 27 bases lying between them. The CDR3 is CATWVGPRGPGDQETQYF. As DNA, the CDR3 is TGTGCCACCTGGGTAGGACCACGCGGCCCAGGGGACCAAGAGACCCAGTACTTC.

The rearrangement links TRBV5-1 to TRBJ2-2, with 7 bases fitting TRBD1. In germline, CDR1 is SGHRS, CDR2 YFSETQ. Trimming at V came to 3 bases and at J to 4 bases, leaving 12 bases not matched to a gene. This CDR3 spans 17 amino acids. The CDR3 nucleotides are TGCGCCAGCAGCTATCGGACAGGCCTCCGTAGCACCGGGGAGCTGTTTTTT. Protein: CASSYRTGLRSTGELFF. The full variable domain, its missing parts supplied by reference TRBV5-1 and TRBJ2-2, is KAGVTQTPRYLIKTRGQQVTLSCSPISGHRSVSWYQQTPGQGLQFLFEYFSETQRNKGNFPGRFSGRQFSNSRSEMNVSTLELGDSALYLCASSYRTGLRSTGELFFGEGSRLTVL.

V is TRBV6-5 and J is TRBJ2-1, with a tentative D call TRBD2 (6 bases). The germline V gene has CDR1 MNHEY and CDR2 SVGAGI. V dropped 1 base and J dropped 9 bases, with 10 bases sitting between them. This CDR3 is 13 amino acids long. Here the CDR3 reads CASSYLGGGEQFF. In DNA, the CDR3 is TGTGCCAGCAGTTACTTGGGGGGAGGTGAGCAGTTCTTC.

The sample holds a few counts of this clone. The rearrangement joins TRBV19 to TRBJ1-1; 11 bases map to TRBD1. Germline-derived CDR1 and CDR2 are LNHDA and SQIVND (reference sequence). The junction had 6 bases not matched to a gene; V was cut back by 7 bases and J by 5 bases. This CDR3 region has 14 residues. The CDR3 loop reads CASKWGTGGTEAFF. DNA of the CDR3: TGTGCCAGTAAATGGGGGACAGGGGGGACTGAAGCTTTCTTT.

The chain carries TRBV2 and TRBJ1-5; maybe TRBD1 (6 bases). The CDR3 loop spans 12 amino acids. V was pared by 6 bases and J by 8 bases, with 11 bases between. Germline values: CDR1 SNHLY, CDR2 FYNNEI. Written as DNA, the CDR3 is TGTGCCAGCAGCCGAGGGGGGGAGCCCCAGCATTTT. It codes for CASSRGGEPQHF.

The V and J genes are TRBV6-1 and TRBJ1-5; D remains unclear. This CDR3 has 15 residues. CDR1 is MNHNS and CDR2 is SASEGT in the germline V gene. Deletions cut 8 bases from V and 4 bases from J, with 18 bases between. The CDR3 protein is CASRPGISGNQPQHF. CDR3 nucleotides: TGTGCCAGCCGACCGGGGATCTCGGGGAATCAGCCCCAGCATTTT.

The gene calls are TRBV15 and TRBJ2-5; TRBD2 agrees at 10 bases. The J segment lost 4 bases and the V segment lost 2 bases, leaving 4 bases of the junction unmatched. The CDR3 has 15 residues. CDR1 LNHNV and CDR2 YYDKDF come from the germline V gene (reference sequence). The CDR3 here is CATSRQKRGGETQYF. The CDR3 DNA reads as TGTGCCACCAGCAGACAGAAGCGGGGGGGAGAGACCCAGTACTTC. The entire variable domain, with the rest obtained from reference TRBV15 and TRBJ2-5, is as follows: DAMVIQNPRYQVTQFGKPVTLSCSQTLNHNVMYWYQQKSSQAPKLLFHYYDKDFNNEADTPDNFQSRRPNTSFCFLDIRSPGLGDTAMYLCATSRQKRGGETQYFGPGTRLLVL.

The rearrangement links TRBV30 to TRBJ1-3; no reliable D call. This CDR3 comprises 13 residues. Germline V gene sequence: CDR1 GTSNPN, CDR2 SVGIG (reference sequence). V lost 3 bases and J 6 bases, leaving 12 bases between the germline ends. The CDR3 coding sequence is TGTGCCTGGAGGTTCATAAAGGCAAACACCATATATTTT. Amino acids: CAWRFIKANTIYF.

This chain connects TRBV2 to TRBJ1-1, with a possible D match to TRBD1 (6 bases). Deletions cut 0 bases from V and 1 base from J, with 9 bases between. The CDR3 consists of 15 residues. CDR1 and CDR2 from the germline V gene are SNHLY and FYNNEI. CDR3 DNA sequence: TGTGCCAGCAGTGAAGCGAAGACAGGGAACACTGAAGCTTTCTTT. This encodes CASSEAKTGNTEAFF. The whole variable domain, remainder taken from reference TRBV2 and TRBJ1-1, is EPEVTQTPSHQVTQMGQEVILRCVPISNHLYFYWYRQILGQKVEFLVSFYNNEISEKSEIFDDQFSVERPDGSNFTLKIRSTKLEDSAMYFCASSEAKTGNTEAFFGQGTRLTVV.

The chain links TRBV6-5 to TRBJ2-5, with 11 bases aligning to TRBD2. CDR3 length: 15 amino acids. The J segment lost 4 bases and the V segment lost 9 bases, leaving 10 bases of the junction unmatched. The germline gives CDR1 MNHEY, CDR2 SVGAGI. In DNA, the CDR3 is TGTGCCAGTGCAATAGCGGGGGGGGGAGGAGAGACCCAGTACTTC. This encodes CASAIAGGGGETQYF.